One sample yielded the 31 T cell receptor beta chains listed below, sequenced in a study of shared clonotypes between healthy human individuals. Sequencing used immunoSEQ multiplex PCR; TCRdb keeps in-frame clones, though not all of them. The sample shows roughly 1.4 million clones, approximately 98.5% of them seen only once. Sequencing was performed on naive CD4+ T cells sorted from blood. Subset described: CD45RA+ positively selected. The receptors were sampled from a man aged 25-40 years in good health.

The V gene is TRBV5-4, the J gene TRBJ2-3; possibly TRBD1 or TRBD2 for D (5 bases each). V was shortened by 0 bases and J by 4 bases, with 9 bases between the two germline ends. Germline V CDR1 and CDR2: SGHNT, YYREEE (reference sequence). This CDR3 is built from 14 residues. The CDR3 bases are TGTGCCAGCAGCTTGGTGGGGGTCGCAGATACGCAGTATTTT. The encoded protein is CASSLVGVADTQYF.

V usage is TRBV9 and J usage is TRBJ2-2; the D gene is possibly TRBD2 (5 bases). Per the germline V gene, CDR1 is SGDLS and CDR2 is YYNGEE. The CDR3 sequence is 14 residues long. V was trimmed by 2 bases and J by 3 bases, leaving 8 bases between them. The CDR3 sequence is CASSVSVDTGELFF. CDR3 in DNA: TGTGCCAGCAGCGTTAGCGTCGACACCGGGGAGCTGTTTTTT.

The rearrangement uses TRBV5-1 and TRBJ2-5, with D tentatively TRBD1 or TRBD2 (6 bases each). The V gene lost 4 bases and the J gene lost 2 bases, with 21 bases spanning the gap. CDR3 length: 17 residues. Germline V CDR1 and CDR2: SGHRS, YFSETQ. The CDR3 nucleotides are TGCGCCAGCAGCCCTGGAAGTGGGGGGCAGGGGCAAGAGACCCAGTACTTC. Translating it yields CASSPGSGGQGQETQYF.

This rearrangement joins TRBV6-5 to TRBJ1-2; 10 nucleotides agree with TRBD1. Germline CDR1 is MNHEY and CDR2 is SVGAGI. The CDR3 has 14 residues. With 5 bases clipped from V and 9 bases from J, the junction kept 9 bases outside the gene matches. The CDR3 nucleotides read TGTGCCAGCAGTAGCGACAGGGGGCGCGTTCGCTACACCTTC. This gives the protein CASSSDRGRVRYTF.

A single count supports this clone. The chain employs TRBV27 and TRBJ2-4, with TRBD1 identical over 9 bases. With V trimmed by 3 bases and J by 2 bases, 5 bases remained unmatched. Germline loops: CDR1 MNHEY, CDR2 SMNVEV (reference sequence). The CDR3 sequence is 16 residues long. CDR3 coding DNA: TGTGCCAGCAGTTTTACCTACAGGGGGCCCAAAAACATTCAGTACTTC. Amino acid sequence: CASSFTYRGPKNIQYF.

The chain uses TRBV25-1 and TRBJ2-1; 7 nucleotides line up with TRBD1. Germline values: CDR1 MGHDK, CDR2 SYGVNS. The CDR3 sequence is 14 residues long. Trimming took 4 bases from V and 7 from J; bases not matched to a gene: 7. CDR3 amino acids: CASSVRDSRNEQFF. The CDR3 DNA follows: TGTGCCAGCAGTGTCCGGGACAGTAGGAATGAGCAGTTCTTC.

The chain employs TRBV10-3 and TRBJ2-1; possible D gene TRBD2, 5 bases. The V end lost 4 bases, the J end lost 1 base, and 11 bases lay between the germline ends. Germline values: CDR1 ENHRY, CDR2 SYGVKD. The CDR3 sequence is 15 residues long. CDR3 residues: CAISAFGGSYNEQFF. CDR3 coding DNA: TGTGCCATCAGTGCTTTCGGAGGTTCCTACAATGAGCAGTTCTTC.

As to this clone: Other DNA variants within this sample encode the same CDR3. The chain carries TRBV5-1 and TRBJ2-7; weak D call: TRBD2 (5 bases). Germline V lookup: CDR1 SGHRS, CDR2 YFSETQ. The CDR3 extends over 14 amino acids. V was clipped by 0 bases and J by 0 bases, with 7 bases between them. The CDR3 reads CASSLVGGSYEQYF. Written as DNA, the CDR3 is TGCGCCAGCAGCTTGGTTGGAGGCTCCTACGAGCAGTACTTC. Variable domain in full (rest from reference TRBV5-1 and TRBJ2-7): KAGVTQTPRYLIKTRGQQVTLSCSPISGHRSVSWYQQTPGQGLQFLFEYFSETQRNKGNFPGRFSGRQFSNSRSEMNVSTLELGDSALYLCASSLVGGSYEQYFGPGTRLTVT.

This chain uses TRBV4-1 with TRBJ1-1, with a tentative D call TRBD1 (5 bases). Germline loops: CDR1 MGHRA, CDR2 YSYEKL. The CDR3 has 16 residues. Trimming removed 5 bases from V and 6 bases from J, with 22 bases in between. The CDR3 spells CASSFRDGRVNAEAFF. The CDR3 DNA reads TGCGCCAGCAGCTTCCGGGACGGACGGGTAAACGCTGAAGCTTTCTTT.

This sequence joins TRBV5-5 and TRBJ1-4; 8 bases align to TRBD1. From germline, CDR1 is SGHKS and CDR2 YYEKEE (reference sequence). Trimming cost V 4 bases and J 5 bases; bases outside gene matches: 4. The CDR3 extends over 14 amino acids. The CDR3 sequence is CASSPDRGNEKLFF. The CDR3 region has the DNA TGTGCCAGCAGCCCCGACAGGGGAAATGAAAAACTGTTTTTT.

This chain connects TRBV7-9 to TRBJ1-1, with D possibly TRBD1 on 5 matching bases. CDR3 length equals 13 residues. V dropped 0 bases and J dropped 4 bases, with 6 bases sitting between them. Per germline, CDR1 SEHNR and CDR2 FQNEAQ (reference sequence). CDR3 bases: TGTGCCAGCAGCTTAGCGCAGGGCACTGAAGCTTTCTTT. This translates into CASSLAQGTEAFF.

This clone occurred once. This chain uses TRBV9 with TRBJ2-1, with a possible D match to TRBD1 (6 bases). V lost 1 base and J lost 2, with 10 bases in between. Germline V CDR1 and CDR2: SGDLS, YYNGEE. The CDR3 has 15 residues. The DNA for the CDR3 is TGTGCCAGCAGCGTAAATGGGGGCACCTACAATGAGCAGTTCTTC. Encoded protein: CASSVNGGTYNEQFF.

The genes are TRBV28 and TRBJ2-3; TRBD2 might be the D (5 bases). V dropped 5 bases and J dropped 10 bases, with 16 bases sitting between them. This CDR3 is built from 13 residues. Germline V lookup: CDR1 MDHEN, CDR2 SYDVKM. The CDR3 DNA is TGTGCCAGCAGTCGTATAGCGCCCAAGCCGCAGTATTTT. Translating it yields CASSRIAPKPQYF.

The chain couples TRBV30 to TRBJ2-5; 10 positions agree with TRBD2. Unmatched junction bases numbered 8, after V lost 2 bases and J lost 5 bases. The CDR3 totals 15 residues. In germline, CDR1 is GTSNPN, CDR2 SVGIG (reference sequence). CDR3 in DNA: TGTGCCTGGAGTCCCGGGACTAGCGTATGGGAGACCCAGTACTTC. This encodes CAWSPGTSVWETQYF.

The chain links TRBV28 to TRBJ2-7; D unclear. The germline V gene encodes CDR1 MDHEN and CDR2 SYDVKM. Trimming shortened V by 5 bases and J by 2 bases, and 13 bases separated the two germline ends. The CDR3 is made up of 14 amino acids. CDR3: CASSSRRAPYEQYF. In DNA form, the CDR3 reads TGTGCCAGCAGTAGCAGGAGAGCCCCCTACGAGCAGTACTTC. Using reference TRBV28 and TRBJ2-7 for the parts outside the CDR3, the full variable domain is DVKVTQSSRYLVKRTGEKVFLECVQDMDHENMFWYRQDPGLGLRLIYFSYDVKMKEKGDIPEGYSVSREKKERFSLILESASTNQTSMYLCASSSRRAPYEQYFGPGTRLTVT.

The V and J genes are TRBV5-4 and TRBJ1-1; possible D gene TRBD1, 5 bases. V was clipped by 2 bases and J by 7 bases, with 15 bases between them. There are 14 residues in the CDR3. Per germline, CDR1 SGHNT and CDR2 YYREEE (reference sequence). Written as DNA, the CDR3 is TGTGCCAGCAGCTTAAATCGGGGGACCGGTGAAGCTTTCTTT. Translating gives CASSLNRGTGEAFF. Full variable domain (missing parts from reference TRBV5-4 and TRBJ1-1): ETGVTQSPTHLIKTRGQQVTLRCSSQSGHNTVSWYQQALGQGPQFIFQYYREEENGRGNFPPRFSGLQFPNYSSELNVNALELDDSALYLCASSLNRGTGEAFFGQGTRLTVV.

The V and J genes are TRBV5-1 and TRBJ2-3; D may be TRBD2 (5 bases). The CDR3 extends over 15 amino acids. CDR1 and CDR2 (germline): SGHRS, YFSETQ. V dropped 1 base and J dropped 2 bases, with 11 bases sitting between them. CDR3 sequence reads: CASSLSYGDTDTQYF. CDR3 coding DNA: TGCGCCAGCAGCTTGTCCTACGGGGACACAGATACGCAGTATTTT. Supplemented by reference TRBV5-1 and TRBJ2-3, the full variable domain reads KAGVTQTPRYLIKTRGQQVTLSCSPISGHRSVSWYQQTPGQGLQFLFEYFSETQRNKGNFPGRFSGRQFSNSRSEMNVSTLELGDSALYLCASSLSYGDTDTQYFGPGTRLTVL.

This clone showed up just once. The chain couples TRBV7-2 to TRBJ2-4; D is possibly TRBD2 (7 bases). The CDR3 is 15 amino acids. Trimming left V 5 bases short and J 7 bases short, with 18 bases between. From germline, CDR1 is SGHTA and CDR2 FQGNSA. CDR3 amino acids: CASSRGREIVNIQYF. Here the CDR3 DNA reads TGTGCCAGCAGCCGGGGGCGGGAGATAGTGAACATTCAGTACTTC.

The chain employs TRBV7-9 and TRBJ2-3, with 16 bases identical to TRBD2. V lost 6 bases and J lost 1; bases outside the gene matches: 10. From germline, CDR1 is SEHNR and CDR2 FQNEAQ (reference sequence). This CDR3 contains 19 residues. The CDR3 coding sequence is TGTGCCAGCAGGCCTACTGGGACTAGCGGGAGGGCCGGCACAGATACGCAGTATTTT. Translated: CASRPTGTSGRAGTDTQYF.

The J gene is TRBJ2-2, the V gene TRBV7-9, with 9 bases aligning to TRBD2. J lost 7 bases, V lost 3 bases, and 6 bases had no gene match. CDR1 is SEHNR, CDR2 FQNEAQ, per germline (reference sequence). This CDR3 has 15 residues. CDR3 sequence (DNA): TGTGCCAGCAGCTTCGGCGGGAGGGACAGCGGGGAGCTGTTTTTT. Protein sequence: CASSFGGRDSGELFF.

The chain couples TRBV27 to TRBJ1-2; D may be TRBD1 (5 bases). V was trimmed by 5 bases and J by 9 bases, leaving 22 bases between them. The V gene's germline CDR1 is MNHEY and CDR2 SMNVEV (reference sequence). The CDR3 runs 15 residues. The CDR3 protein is CASSLRLGPLMRYTF. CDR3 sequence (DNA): TGTGCCAGCAGTCTGAGATTGGGACCTCTGATGCGCTACACCTTC.

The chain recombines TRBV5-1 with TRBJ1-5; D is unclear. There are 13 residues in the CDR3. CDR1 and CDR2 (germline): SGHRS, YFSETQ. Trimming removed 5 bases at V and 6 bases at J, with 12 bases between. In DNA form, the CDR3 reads TGCGCCAGCAGTCAGGACCCCCGTCAGCCCCAGCATTTT. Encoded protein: CASSQDPRQPQHF.

CDR3 sequence: CATRDRGREKNIQYF. The DNA for the CDR3 is TGTGCCACCCGGGATCGGGGGAGGGAGAAAAACATTCAGTACTTC. V gene TRBV5-4 combines with J gene TRBJ2-4, with 7 bases identical to TRBD2. J was trimmed by 4 bases and V by 9 bases; bases with no gene match: 13. This CDR3 spans 15 amino acids. CDR1 and CDR2 from the germline V gene are SGHNT and YYREEE (reference sequence).

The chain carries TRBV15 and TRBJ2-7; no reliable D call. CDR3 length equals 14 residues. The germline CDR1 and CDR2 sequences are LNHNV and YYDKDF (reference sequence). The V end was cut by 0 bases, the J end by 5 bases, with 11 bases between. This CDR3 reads CATSRDRMRHEQYF. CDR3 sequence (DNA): TGTGCCACCAGCAGAGATAGGATGAGGCACGAGCAGTACTTC.

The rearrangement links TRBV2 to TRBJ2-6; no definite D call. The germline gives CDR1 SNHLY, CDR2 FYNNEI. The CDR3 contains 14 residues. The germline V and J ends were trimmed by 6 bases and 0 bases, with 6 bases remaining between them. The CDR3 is CASRENSGANVLTF. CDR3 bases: TGTGCCAGCAGGGAGAACTCTGGGGCCAACGTCCTGACTTTC.

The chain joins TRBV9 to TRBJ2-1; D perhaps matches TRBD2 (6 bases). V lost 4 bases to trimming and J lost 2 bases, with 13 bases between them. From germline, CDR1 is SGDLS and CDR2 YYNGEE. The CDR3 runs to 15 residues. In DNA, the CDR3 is TGTGCCAGCAGCCCCCGTGCGGGGCCCTACAATGAGCAGTTCTTC. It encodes CASSPRAGPYNEQFF.

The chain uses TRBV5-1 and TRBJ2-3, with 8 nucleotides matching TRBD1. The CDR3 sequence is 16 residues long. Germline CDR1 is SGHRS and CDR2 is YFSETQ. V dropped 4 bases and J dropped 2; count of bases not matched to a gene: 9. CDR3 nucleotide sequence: TGCGCCAGCAGCCCATATAGGGGACAGGCCACAGATACGCAGTATTTT. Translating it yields CASSPYRGQATDTQYF.

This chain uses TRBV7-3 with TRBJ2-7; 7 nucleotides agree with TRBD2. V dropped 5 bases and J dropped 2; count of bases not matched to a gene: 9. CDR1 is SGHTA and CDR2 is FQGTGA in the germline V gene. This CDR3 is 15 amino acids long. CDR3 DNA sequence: TGTGCCAGCAGCATATCTAGCGGAGGAGCCTACGAGCAGTACTTC. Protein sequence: CASSISSGGAYEQYF.

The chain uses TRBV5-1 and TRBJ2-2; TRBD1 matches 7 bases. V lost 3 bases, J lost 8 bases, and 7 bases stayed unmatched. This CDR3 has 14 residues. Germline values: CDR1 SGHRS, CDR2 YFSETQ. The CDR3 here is CASSWGTEGGELFF. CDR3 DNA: TGCGCCAGCAGCTGGGGGACAGAAGGAGGGGAGCTGTTTTTT.

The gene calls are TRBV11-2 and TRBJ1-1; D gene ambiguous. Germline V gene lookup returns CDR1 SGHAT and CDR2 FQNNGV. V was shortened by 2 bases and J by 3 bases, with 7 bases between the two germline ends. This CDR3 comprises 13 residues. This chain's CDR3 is CASSLRRYTEAFF. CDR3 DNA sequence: TGTGCCAGCAGCTTAAGAAGGTACACTGAAGCTTTCTTT.

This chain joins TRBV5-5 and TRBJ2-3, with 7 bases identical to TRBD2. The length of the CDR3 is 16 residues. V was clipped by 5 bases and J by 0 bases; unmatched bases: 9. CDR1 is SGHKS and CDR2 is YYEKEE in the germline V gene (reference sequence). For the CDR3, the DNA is TGTGCCAGCAGTCTCCGAGCGGGAACTAGCACAGATACGCAGTATTTT. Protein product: CASSLRAGTSTDTQYF.